This T cell receptor (beta chain) stems from a study of blood T cell repertoires in COVID-19. How the authors handled the data: The authors estimated nucleated cell counts from reference gene primer amplification. TCRdb's table, derived via immunoSEQ multiplex PCR, lists solely in-frame clones and lacks some. The V and J calls and clone size are taken from that table; D and trimming were inferred from the DNA. This table has under 350,000 clones, around nine tenths appearing once. Trimming removed 6 bases from V and 0 bases from J, with 12 bases in between. The CDR3 runs 14 residues. Germline loops: CDR1 SGDLS, CDR2 YYNGEE. Individuals drawn from 24 US areas were roughly 18 to 89 years old. Self-reported history from a screening survey and questionnaire set each donor's cohort. For recovered donors of Cohort 3, there were two negative PCRs, clearance, or symptom resolution.

The sequence derives from a woman aged 18-29 years who had recovered from COVID-19. Sequenced material: PBMCs or T cells enriched from blood (not recorded which). This chain links TRBV9 with TRBJ1-2, with D possibly TRBD1 on 5 matching bases. The CDR3 region has the DNA TGTGCCAGCACCAGAGACAGATCTAACTATGGCTACACCTTC. Translated, it gives CASTRDRSNYGYTF.